This TCR beta chain was recorded in a study of T cell repertoires in cytomegalovirus infection. CDR3 length: 16 amino acids. The germline gives CDR1 MDHEN, CDR2 SYDVKM. Trimming took off 5 bases at V and 0 bases at J, with 14 bases between the two ends. TCRdb re-called the reads with MiXCR, one entry per CDR3 protein. The table lists 110,000 or so distinct CDR3 sequences, roughly 31% of them singletons. Many counts were recorded for this clonotype. Its antigen remains unknown. The V gene is TRBV28, the J gene TRBJ2-1; D is perhaps TRBD2 (5 bases). The TCR originated in a human donor in good health (CMV status not recorded). Some clones in this sample may be carry-over from other donors' samples. The starting material was CD8+ T cells from cultured PBMCs, obtained from culture after CMV antigen stimulation. This CDR3 reads CASSRPSSSSYNEQFF. CDR3 DNA: TGTGCCAGCAGTCGACCTAGCTCCAGCTCCTACAATGAGCAGTTCTTC.